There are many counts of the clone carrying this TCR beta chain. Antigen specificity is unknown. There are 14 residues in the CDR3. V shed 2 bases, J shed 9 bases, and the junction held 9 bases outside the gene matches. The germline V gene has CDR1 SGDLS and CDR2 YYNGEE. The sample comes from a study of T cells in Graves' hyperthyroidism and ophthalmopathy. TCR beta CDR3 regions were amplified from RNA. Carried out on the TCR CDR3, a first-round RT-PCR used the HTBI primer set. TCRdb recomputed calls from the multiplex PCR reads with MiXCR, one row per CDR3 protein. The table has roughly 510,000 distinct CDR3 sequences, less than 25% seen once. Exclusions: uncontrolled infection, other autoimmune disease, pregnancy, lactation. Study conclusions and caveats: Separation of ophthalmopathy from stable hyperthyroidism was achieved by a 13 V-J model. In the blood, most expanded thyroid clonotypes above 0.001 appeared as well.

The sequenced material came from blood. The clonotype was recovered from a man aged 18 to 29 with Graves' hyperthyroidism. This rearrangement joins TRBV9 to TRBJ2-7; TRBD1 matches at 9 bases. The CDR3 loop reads CASSVSGTGSGQYF. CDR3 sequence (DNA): TGTGCCAGCAGCGTCTCCGGGACAGGGTCCGGGCAGTACTTC.